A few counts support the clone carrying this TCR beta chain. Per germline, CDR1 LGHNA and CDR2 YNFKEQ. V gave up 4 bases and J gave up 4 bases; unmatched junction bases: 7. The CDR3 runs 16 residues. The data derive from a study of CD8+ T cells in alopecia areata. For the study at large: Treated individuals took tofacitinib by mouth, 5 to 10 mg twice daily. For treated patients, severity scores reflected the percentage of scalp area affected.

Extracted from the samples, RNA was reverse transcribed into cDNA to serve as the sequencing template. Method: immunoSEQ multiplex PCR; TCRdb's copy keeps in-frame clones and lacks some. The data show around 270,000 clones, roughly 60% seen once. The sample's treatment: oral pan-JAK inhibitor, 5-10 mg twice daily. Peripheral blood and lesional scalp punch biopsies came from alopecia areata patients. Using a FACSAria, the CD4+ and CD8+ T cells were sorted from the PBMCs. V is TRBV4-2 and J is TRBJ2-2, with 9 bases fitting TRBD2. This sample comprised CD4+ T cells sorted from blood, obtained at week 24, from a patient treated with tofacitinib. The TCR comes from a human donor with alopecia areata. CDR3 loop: CASSPQAGGSTGELFF. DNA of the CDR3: TGTGCCAGCAGCCCGCAAGCGGGGGGAAGCACCGGGGAGCTGTTTTTT.